The 9 T cell receptor beta chains listed next were all sequenced from one sample in a study of T cells in Graves' hyperthyroidism and ophthalmopathy. Researchers amplified the TCR beta CDR3 regions from RNA transcripts. An initial round of RT-PCR targeting the TCR CDR3 relied on the HTBI primer set. TCRdb reanalysed the multiplex PCR reads using MiXCR and keeps one entry per CDR3 protein. The sample carries over 250,000 distinct CDR3 sequences, about 20% recorded once. The sample was blood. These receptor sequences come from a man aged 25-40 years with Graves' ophthalmopathy.

Many counts were recorded for this clonotype. This rearrangement joins TRBV11-2 to TRBJ1-2, with D tentatively TRBD1 (5 bases). Germline CDR1 reads SGHAT; CDR2 reads FQNNGV. This CDR3 region has 15 residues. Trimming shortened V by 3 bases and J by 4 bases, and 15 bases separated the two germline ends. Written as DNA, the CDR3 is TGTGCCAGCAGCTTGGGCCGACAGCCGGGCTATGGCTACACCTTC. Amino acids: CASSLGRQPGYGYTF.

The table lists this clonotype with many counts. The chain employs TRBV11-3 and TRBJ2-1, with 7 positions matching TRBD1. Germline V gene lookup returns CDR1 SGHNT and CDR2 YENEEA. With 3 bases clipped from V and 9 bases from J, the junction kept 8 bases outside the gene matches. The CDR3 spans 14 residues. CDR3 coding DNA: TGTGCCAGCAGCTTCCTGGTGGGGACAGTTGAGCAGTTCTTC. Protein: CASSFLVGTVEQFF.

This clonotype has a count of ten or more. The rearrangement joins TRBV5-1 to TRBJ1-5; D is possibly TRBD1 (5 bases). Looked up from germline, CDR1 is SGHRS and CDR2 is YFSETQ. The CDR3 is 15 amino acids. V shed 0 bases and J shed 4 bases, with 11 bases lying between them. This CDR3 reads CASSLEGEGNQPQHF. In DNA, the CDR3 is TGCGCCAGCAGCTTGGAAGGGGAGGGGAATCAGCCCCAGCATTTT.

This clonotype was observed many times. J is TRBJ2-1 and V is TRBV7-8, with D possibly being TRBD2 (5 bases). Trimming took off 5 bases at V and 3 bases at J, with 11 bases between the two ends. The CDR3 loop spans 14 amino acids. CDR1 is SGHVS and CDR2 is FQNEAQ in the germline V gene. As DNA, the CDR3 is TGTGCCAGCAGCCCGCGGGCCGTCTACAATGAGCAGTTCTTC. Protein product: CASSPRAVYNEQFF. Full variable domain (outside the CDR3, taken from reference TRBV7-8 and TRBJ2-1): GAGVSQSPRYKVAKRGQDVALRCDPISGHVSLFWYQQALGQGPEFLTYFQNEAQLDKSGLPSDRFFAERPEGSVSTLKIQRTQQEDSAVYLCASSPRAVYNEQFFGPGTRLTVL.

In its sample, this clonotype was seen a few times. The CDR3 sequence: CASSQDRGREKLFF. For the CDR3, the DNA is TGTGCCAGCAGCCAAGACAGGGGGCGTGAAAAACTGTTTTTT. This chain links TRBV3-1 with TRBJ1-4, with TRBD1 matching 8 bases. Germline loops: CDR1 LGHDT, CDR2 YNNKEL (reference sequence). V lost 0 bases to trimming and J lost 7 bases; unmatched junction nucleotides: 1. The length of the CDR3 is 14 residues.

The chain joins TRBV28 to TRBJ1-1; perhaps TRBD1 as D (6 bases). With 5 bases removed from V and 5 bases from J, the gap between germline ends came to 12 bases. The germline gives CDR1 MDHEN, CDR2 SYDVKM. The CDR3 extends over 13 amino acids. CDR3 amino acids: CASSLGQWTEAFF. CDR3 DNA: TGTGCCAGCAGTCTAGGACAGTGGACTGAAGCTTTCTTT.

This clonotype has ten or more counts. The chain recombines TRBV5-1 with TRBJ1-2; 7 nucleotides match TRBD1. The CDR3 has 14 residues. Trimming took 3 bases from V and 4 from J; bases not matched to a gene: 6. Germline V lookup: CDR1 SGHRS, CDR2 YFSETQ. The CDR3 sequence is CASSSVQGGYGYTF. The CDR3 region has the DNA TGCGCCAGCAGCTCGGTCCAGGGGGGCTATGGCTACACCTTC.

There are a few counts of this clonotype. The chain carries TRBV7-6 and TRBJ2-1; 11 positions agree with TRBD2. CDR3 length: 15 amino acids. Germline lookup yields CDR1 SGHVS and CDR2 FNYEAQ. V lost 5 bases and J lost 5; bases outside the gene matches: 5. The CDR3 reads CASSTTSGTHNEQFF. The CDR3 DNA reads as TGTGCCAGCAGCACGACTAGCGGGACCCACAATGAGCAGTTCTTC.

This clonotype was detected ten times or more. V and J are TRBV18 and TRBJ2-1, with D perhaps being TRBD1 or TRBD2 (6 bases each). The CDR3 loop spans 12 amino acids. From germline, CDR1 is KGHSH and CDR2 LQKENI. Trimming removed 2 bases at V and 10 bases at J, with 9 bases between. The CDR3 protein is CASSPRGEEQFF. The CDR3 bases are TGTGCCAGCTCACCAAGGGGGGAGGAGCAGTTCTTC.